The 27 T cell receptor beta chains in this list originate from one sample, sequenced in a study of response to subunit inactivated influenza vaccine. TCRdb fed the RT-PCR reads into MiXCR, producing one record per CDR3 protein. The profile covers approximately 500,000 distinct CDR3 sequences, with 10% to 15% appearing a single time and about an eighth taken by the ten largest. This material consisted of PBMCs from blood, taken 45 days after vaccination. The receptors were sampled from a man in his fifties or sixties who received an inactivated influenza vaccine.

This clonotype came up a few times. Compared with germline, one end of the junction differs, possibly owing to a read error. CDR3 sequence reads: CASNLGGGVETQYF. The CDR3 DNA follows: TGTGCCAGCAATTTAGGCGGAGGGGTAGAGACCCAGTACTTC. The chain links TRBV12-3 or TRBV12-4 to TRBJ2-5; D is possibly TRBD2 (6 bases). The CDR3 has 14 amino acids.

This clonotype was observed a few times. The chain links TRBV12-3 or TRBV12-4 to TRBJ1-2; the D is unclear. The ends were cut back, 8 bases at V and 8 bases at J, with 12 bases in the middle. The CDR3 contains 11 residues. The DNA of the CDR3 is TGTGCCAGCTTTAGAGCTGGAGGCTACACCTTC. It encodes CASFRAGGYTF.

CDR3 sequence: CASTTLRDYRYEQYF. The CDR3 nucleotides are TGTGCCAGCACTACACTCCGGGACTACAGATACGAGCAGTACTTC. This rearrangement joins TRBV6-2 or TRBV6-3 to TRBJ2-7, with 7 nucleotides matching TRBD2. The CDR3 loop spans 15 amino acids. Per the germline V gene, CDR1 is MNHEY and CDR2 is SVGEGT. The J segment lost 4 bases and the V segment lost 7 bases, leaving 13 bases of the junction unmatched.

The chain recombines TRBV7-2 with TRBJ2-5; 10 bases fit TRBD2. Trimming at V came to 5 bases and at J to 7 bases, leaving 10 bases not matched to a gene. Germline values: CDR1 SGHTA, CDR2 FQGNSA. The CDR3 loop spans 15 amino acids. The CDR3 sequence: CASSTTSGCYVTQYF. The CDR3 nucleotides are TGTGCCAGCAGCACGACTAGCGGGTGTTACGTGACCCAGTACTTC.

This clonotype was observed a handful of times. V is TRBV12-3 or TRBV12-4 and J is TRBJ2-5; no clear D. Trimming stripped 5 bases from V and 2 bases from J, with 15 bases between. There are 15 residues in the CDR3. In nucleotides, the CDR3 is TGTGCCAGCAGTCTCCATCTCGCAGCACAAGAGACCCAGTACTTC. It is translated as CASSLHLAAQETQYF.

J is TRBJ1-4 and V is TRBV5-6, with D perhaps TRBD1 (5 bases). The CDR3 extends over 18 amino acids. Germline CDR1 reads SGHDT; CDR2 reads YYEEEE. V lost 3 bases and J lost 11, with 29 bases in between. CDR3 DNA: TGTGCCAGCAGCTCGACTCTTGGGTTGGAGGGGCTTGAGGAGAAACTGTTTTTT. This sequence encodes CASSSTLGLEGLEEKLFF. Based on the CDR3 plus reference TRBV5-6 and TRBJ1-4, the full variable domain is DAGVTQSPTHLIKTRGQQVTLRCSPKSGHDTVSWYQQALGQGPQFIFQYYEEEERQRGNFPDRFSGHQFPNYSSELNVNALLLGDSALYLCASSSTLGLEGLEEKLFFGSGTQLSVL.

This chain uses TRBV7-9 with TRBJ1-1, with D uncertain. The V end was cut by 3 bases, the J end by 3 bases, with 11 bases between. The CDR3 is made up of 14 amino acids. Germline CDR1 and CDR2: SEHNR and FQNEAQ (reference sequence). CDR3 coding DNA: TGTGCCAGCAGCTTGGAGGGCTGGTACACTGAAGCTTTCTTT. Amino acid sequence: CASSLEGWYTEAFF.

V usage is TRBV5-1 and J usage is TRBJ2-1, with a possible D match to TRBD2 (5 bases). This CDR3 is built from 17 residues. Trimming removed 0 bases from V and 0 bases from J, with 13 bases in between. CDR1 is SGHRS and CDR2 is YFSETQ in the germline V gene. The CDR3 bases are TGCGCCAGCAGCTTGGAGGCTAGCTTAAGCTCCTACAATGAGCAGTTCTTC. Protein: CASSLEASLSSYNEQFF.

A few counts support this clonotype. CDR3 sequence (DNA): TGTGCCAGCAGCCGCGGGACTGATTCCAACACCGGGGAGCTGTTTTTT. It translates to CASSRGTDSNTGELFF. J is TRBJ2-2 and V is TRBV4-2; TRBD2 might be the D (6 bases). The CDR3 is 16 residues long. Looked up from germline, CDR1 is LGHNA and CDR2 is YNFKEQ. Trimming left V 4 bases short and J 2 bases short, with 14 bases between.

The genes are TRBV19 and TRBJ1-1; D possibly corresponds to TRBD1 (6 bases). The length of the CDR3 is 15 residues. Germline CDR1 is LNHDA and CDR2 is SQIVND (reference sequence). V was pared by 4 bases and J by 4 bases, with 16 bases between. CDR3 DNA: TGTGCCAGTAGTACCTCACAGGGATGGGCCACTGAAGCTTTCTTT. Translated: CASSTSQGWATEAFF.

This clonotype was recorded a few times. The V gene is TRBV5-8, the J gene TRBJ2-1; possible D gene TRBD2, 5 bases. This CDR3 spans 15 amino acids. Germline V gene lookup returns CDR1 SGHTS and CDR2 YDEGEE. The V and J ends lost 1 base and 7 bases respectively, with 15 bases between them. The CDR3 is CASSLWSGHENEQFF. The DNA of the CDR3 is TGTGCCAGCAGCTTGTGGAGCGGCCACGAAAATGAGCAGTTCTTC.

Only a few counts were recorded for this clonotype. The rearrangement links TRBV12-3 or TRBV12-4 to TRBJ2-5; D is tentatively TRBD1 or TRBD2 (6 bases each). V shed 3 bases and J shed 5 bases, with 10 bases lying between them. This CDR3 contains 13 residues. CDR3 bases: TGTGCCAGCAGTTTTATAGGGGGGGAGACCCAGTACTTC. The encoded protein is CASSFIGGETQYF.

The chain uses TRBV7-9 and TRBJ2-5, with D uncertain. Germline V gene lookup returns CDR1 SEHNR and CDR2 FQNEAQ (reference sequence). The CDR3 length is 12 residues. The germline V and J ends were trimmed by 6 bases and 5 bases, with 10 bases remaining between them. The chain's CDR3 is CASSPNSETQYF. In DNA, the CDR3 is TGTGCCAGCAGTCCAAACTCGGAGACCCAGTACTTC.

The rearrangement uses TRBV12-3 or TRBV12-4 and TRBJ2-2, with unresolved D. Trimming cost V 5 bases and J 2 bases, with 9 bases left between them. The CDR3 spans 14 residues. CDR3 DNA sequence: TGTGCCAGCAGTCCCAGGCTAAACACCGGGGAGCTGTTTTTT. This encodes CASSPRLNTGELFF.

This clonotype has a handful of counts. This chain joins TRBV20-1 and TRBJ2-1; a weak D match, TRBD2 (5 bases). CDR1 is DFQATT, CDR2 SNEGSKA, per germline (reference sequence). V gave up 1 base and J gave up 1 base, with 14 bases separating them. The length of the CDR3 is 16 residues. In nucleotides, the CDR3 is TGCAGTGCTAGAGTTCTCCGCGGCGGGTCCTACAATGAGCAGTTCTTC. Residues: CSARVLRGGSYNEQFF.

To note about this clonotype: A junction end diverges from the germline sequence, so it may reflect a read error. The V and J genes are TRBV7-9 and TRBJ2-7; D remains ambiguous. Germline V gene lookup returns CDR1 SEHNR and CDR2 FQNEAQ (reference sequence). This CDR3 region has 11 residues. As DNA, the CDR3 is TGTGCCAGCAGCTTTTCCTCCGAGCAGTACTTC. Translated: CASSFSSEQYF.

This clonotype was found a few times. J is TRBJ2-1 and V is TRBV4-3; D tentatively fits TRBD1 or TRBD2 (5 bases each). V lost 0 bases and J 14 bases, leaving 11 bases between the germline ends. Germline loops: CDR1 LGHNA, CDR2 YSLEER. The CDR3 sequence is 12 residues long. CDR3 nucleotide sequence: TGCGCCAGCAGCCAAGATGGGACGGCGGAGTTCTTC. Protein product: CASSQDGTAEFF.

The chain links TRBV29-1 to TRBJ1-5; 7 nucleotides line up with TRBD1. CDR3 length: 14 amino acids. Germline lookup yields CDR1 SQVTM and CDR2 ANQGSEA. V lost 4 bases, J lost 4 bases, and 7 bases stayed unmatched. The CDR3 sequence: CSVVSAGGNQPQHF. The CDR3 DNA reads as TGCAGCGTTGTATCGGCAGGGGGTAATCAGCCCCAGCATTTT.

The rearrangement joins TRBV20-1 to TRBJ2-2; no firm D call. Germline V gene lookup returns CDR1 DFQATT and CDR2 SNEGSKA (reference sequence). The CDR3 contains 13 residues. Trimming left V 0 bases short and J 7 bases short, with 9 bases between. Written as DNA, the CDR3 is TGCAGTGCTAGAGAGACTGGCTTCGGGGAGCTGTTTTTT. This sequence encodes CSARETGFGELFF.

V usage is TRBV3-1 and J usage is TRBJ2-2; D ambiguous. Germline CDR1 and CDR2: LGHDT and YNNKEL (reference sequence). The CDR3 has 15 residues. The V gene lost 1 base and the J gene lost 4 bases, with 10 bases spanning the gap. The CDR3 reads CASSQARTVTGELFF. Here the CDR3 DNA reads TGTGCCAGCAGCCAAGCCCGGACGGTCACCGGGGAGCTGTTTTTT.

This clonotype appeared a single time. The rearrangement joins TRBV4-3 to TRBJ2-7, with D hard to call. The CDR3 runs 14 residues. The germline CDR1 and CDR2 sequences are LGHNA and YSLEER. Trimming removed 1 base at V and 5 bases at J, with 12 bases between. CDR3 protein: CASSQAAESHEQYF. The DNA for the CDR3 is TGCGCCAGCAGCCAAGCGGCGGAGTCCCACGAGCAGTACTTC.

This chain connects TRBV18 to TRBJ1-5, with D unresolved. Deletions cut 6 bases from V and 0 bases from J, with 9 bases between. The CDR3 is made up of 14 amino acids. Looked up from germline, CDR1 is KGHSH and CDR2 is LQKENI. The CDR3 here is CASSGKDSNQPQHF. The CDR3 DNA reads as TGTGCCAGCTCCGGGAAAGATAGCAATCAGCCCCAGCATTTT.

The chain recombines TRBV5-1 with TRBJ2-3; weak D call: TRBD2 (6 bases). The CDR3 runs 16 residues. The ends were cut back, 0 bases at V and 6 bases at J, with 17 bases in the middle. Germline V gene lookup returns CDR1 SGHRS and CDR2 YFSETQ. CDR3 coding DNA: TGCGCCAGCAGCTTGGGACTAGGGGAAGCACATGATACGCAGTATTTT. This gives the protein CASSLGLGEAHDTQYF.

This clonotype was seen ten or more times. V and J are TRBV27 and TRBJ1-1; TRBD1 agrees at 7 bases. The CDR3 is 15 residues long. The germline gives CDR1 MNHEY, CDR2 SMNVEV (reference sequence). V was pared by 5 bases and J by 5 bases, with 11 bases of the junction left unmatched. The CDR3: CASSQNRQGGTEAFF. The CDR3 DNA follows: TGTGCCAGCAGTCAAAATCGACAGGGTGGTACTGAAGCTTTCTTT.

CDR3 sequence reads: CASSLRRGKPSYEQYF. In nucleotides, the CDR3 is TGTGCCAGCAGCTTACGCCGTGGAAAACCCTCCTACGAGCAGTACTTC. The chain recombines TRBV7-8 with TRBJ2-7; D gene ambiguous. Trimming left V 2 bases short and J 0 bases short, with 14 bases between. CDR1 is SGHVS and CDR2 is FQNEAQ in the germline V gene. The CDR3 sequence is 16 residues long.

V gene TRBV2 combines with J gene TRBJ2-1; 10 positions agree with TRBD2. CDR3 size: 14 residues. The germline gives CDR1 SNHLY, CDR2 FYNNEI. V lost 4 bases and J lost 7; bases outside the gene matches: 4. CDR3 sequence: CASSVLAGGNEQFF. CDR3 coding DNA: TGTGCCAGCAGTGTGTTAGCGGGGGGTAATGAGCAGTTCTTC.

This clonotype turned up a few times. The rearrangement links TRBV2 to TRBJ2-5; possible D gene TRBD2, 5 bases. With 7 bases removed from V and 0 bases from J, the gap between germline ends came to 12 bases. Germline loops: CDR1 SNHLY, CDR2 FYNNEI. The CDR3 is 14 amino acids. CDR3 region: CASTDPGYQETQYF. The CDR3 coding sequence is TGTGCCAGCACCGATCCGGGGTACCAAGAGACCCAGTACTTC.